This T cell receptor beta chain is drawn from a study of blood T cell repertoires in COVID-19. Study background: Italy, Spain and the United States were the sources of the convalescent and acute COVID-19 samples. From T cells, B-cell-depleted T cells, or PBMCs came the material, which was cDNA or gDNA.

Study processing details: Reference gene primers were amplified, and this amplification served to estimate nucleated cell counts. Clones were read by immunoSEQ multiplex PCR, and TCRdb kept only the in-frame ones, dropping some. V and J calls and clone size are as listed in that table; D and trimming were resolved from the DNA. The table lists 150,000 to 180,000 clones, about three quarters of them singletons, with approximately 1.8% in the top ten. After removal of 3 bases from V and 4 bases from J, the junction contained 6 bases not matched to a gene. Germline V gene data show CDR1 as KGHSH and CDR2 as LQKENI. This CDR3 spans 16 amino acids.

This chain links TRBV18 with TRBJ2-2; 9 bases match TRBD1. Sequencing was carried out using peripheral blood. This clonotype was sampled from a man older than 75 with acute or convalescent COVID-19. For the CDR3, the DNA is TGTGCCAGCTCACCTACAGGGGGCGCGGTCACCGGGGAGCTGTTTTTT. This encodes CASSPTGGAVTGELFF.